This T cell receptor beta chain stems from a study of shared clonotypes between healthy human individuals. Sorted-subset replicate PCR reactions contained 150 to 200 ng DNA, corresponding to about 30,000 T cell genomes. The assay was immunoSEQ multiplex PCR, and TCRdb's table has in-frame clones only and misses some. The sample yields some 1 million clones, approximately 76% seen once. The sequence was collected from a man aged 18 to 29 in good health. The sequencing sample was made of memory CD4+ T cells sorted from blood. Specified subset: CD45RA-negative fraction.

CDR3 coding DNA: TGCAGCGTTTACGGACAGGGCAATGAGCAGTTCTTC. Its translation is CSVYGQGNEQFF. The chain combines TRBV29-1 with TRBJ2-1, with 8 bases matching TRBD1. V was pared by 5 bases and J by 6 bases, with 3 bases of the junction left unmatched. In germline, CDR1 is SQVTM, CDR2 ANQGSEA. This CDR3 has 12 amino acids.